The 4 T cell receptor beta chains below all came from one sample that was sequenced in a study of tumor-infiltrating lymphocytes in oesophageal squamous cell carcinoma. MiXCR was run by TCRdb on the PCR reads, yielding one entry per CDR3 protein. Among under 25,000 distinct CDR3 sequences listed, around 40% were seen once. Input material: blood. These receptor sequences come from a male donor with esophageal squamous cell carcinoma.

This clonotype was recorded a few times. It may be a read error: a sequence one base away is much more abundant. The chain recombines TRBV6-1 with TRBJ2-5; a weak D match, TRBD2 (5 bases). The J call may be in error: the DNA end matches TRBJ2-1 better. The germline V gene has CDR1 MNHNS and CDR2 SASEGT. The CDR3 is 13 amino acids. For the CDR3, the DNA is TGTGCCAGCAGTGAGGCTAGCACCTACGAGCAGTTCTTC. Translated: CASSEASTYEQFF.

The genes are TRBV7-6 and TRBJ2-7, with D possibly being TRBD1 (6 bases). V was pared by 8 bases and J by 7 bases, with 24 bases between. Germline V gives CDR1 SGHVS, CDR2 FNYEAQ. CDR3 size: 15 residues. CDR3 DNA sequence: TGTGCCAGCGGAACGAGAGCACCCCGGGACAATGAGCAGTACTTC. Protein: CASGTRAPRDNEQYF.

This clonotype showed up many times. This chain links TRBV4-1 with TRBJ1-2, with D maybe TRBD1 (6 bases). Germline CDR1 and CDR2: MGHRA and YSYEKL. Trimming took off 4 bases at V and 2 bases at J, with 11 bases between the two ends. The CDR3 loop spans 14 amino acids. The DNA for the CDR3 is TGCGCCAGCAGCCCTCAGGGGATGAACTATGGCTACACCTTC. This codes for CASSPQGMNYGYTF.

Ten or more counts support this clonotype. The rearrangement joins TRBV5-1 to TRBJ2-7; D unresolved. The germline gives CDR1 SGHRS, CDR2 YFSETQ. Trimming took 1 base from V and 1 from J, leaving 6 bases between them. The CDR3 runs to 13 residues. The CDR3 nucleotides read TGCGCCAGCAGCTTGCGACAATCCTACGAGCAGTACTTC. Translated: CASSLRQSYEQYF.